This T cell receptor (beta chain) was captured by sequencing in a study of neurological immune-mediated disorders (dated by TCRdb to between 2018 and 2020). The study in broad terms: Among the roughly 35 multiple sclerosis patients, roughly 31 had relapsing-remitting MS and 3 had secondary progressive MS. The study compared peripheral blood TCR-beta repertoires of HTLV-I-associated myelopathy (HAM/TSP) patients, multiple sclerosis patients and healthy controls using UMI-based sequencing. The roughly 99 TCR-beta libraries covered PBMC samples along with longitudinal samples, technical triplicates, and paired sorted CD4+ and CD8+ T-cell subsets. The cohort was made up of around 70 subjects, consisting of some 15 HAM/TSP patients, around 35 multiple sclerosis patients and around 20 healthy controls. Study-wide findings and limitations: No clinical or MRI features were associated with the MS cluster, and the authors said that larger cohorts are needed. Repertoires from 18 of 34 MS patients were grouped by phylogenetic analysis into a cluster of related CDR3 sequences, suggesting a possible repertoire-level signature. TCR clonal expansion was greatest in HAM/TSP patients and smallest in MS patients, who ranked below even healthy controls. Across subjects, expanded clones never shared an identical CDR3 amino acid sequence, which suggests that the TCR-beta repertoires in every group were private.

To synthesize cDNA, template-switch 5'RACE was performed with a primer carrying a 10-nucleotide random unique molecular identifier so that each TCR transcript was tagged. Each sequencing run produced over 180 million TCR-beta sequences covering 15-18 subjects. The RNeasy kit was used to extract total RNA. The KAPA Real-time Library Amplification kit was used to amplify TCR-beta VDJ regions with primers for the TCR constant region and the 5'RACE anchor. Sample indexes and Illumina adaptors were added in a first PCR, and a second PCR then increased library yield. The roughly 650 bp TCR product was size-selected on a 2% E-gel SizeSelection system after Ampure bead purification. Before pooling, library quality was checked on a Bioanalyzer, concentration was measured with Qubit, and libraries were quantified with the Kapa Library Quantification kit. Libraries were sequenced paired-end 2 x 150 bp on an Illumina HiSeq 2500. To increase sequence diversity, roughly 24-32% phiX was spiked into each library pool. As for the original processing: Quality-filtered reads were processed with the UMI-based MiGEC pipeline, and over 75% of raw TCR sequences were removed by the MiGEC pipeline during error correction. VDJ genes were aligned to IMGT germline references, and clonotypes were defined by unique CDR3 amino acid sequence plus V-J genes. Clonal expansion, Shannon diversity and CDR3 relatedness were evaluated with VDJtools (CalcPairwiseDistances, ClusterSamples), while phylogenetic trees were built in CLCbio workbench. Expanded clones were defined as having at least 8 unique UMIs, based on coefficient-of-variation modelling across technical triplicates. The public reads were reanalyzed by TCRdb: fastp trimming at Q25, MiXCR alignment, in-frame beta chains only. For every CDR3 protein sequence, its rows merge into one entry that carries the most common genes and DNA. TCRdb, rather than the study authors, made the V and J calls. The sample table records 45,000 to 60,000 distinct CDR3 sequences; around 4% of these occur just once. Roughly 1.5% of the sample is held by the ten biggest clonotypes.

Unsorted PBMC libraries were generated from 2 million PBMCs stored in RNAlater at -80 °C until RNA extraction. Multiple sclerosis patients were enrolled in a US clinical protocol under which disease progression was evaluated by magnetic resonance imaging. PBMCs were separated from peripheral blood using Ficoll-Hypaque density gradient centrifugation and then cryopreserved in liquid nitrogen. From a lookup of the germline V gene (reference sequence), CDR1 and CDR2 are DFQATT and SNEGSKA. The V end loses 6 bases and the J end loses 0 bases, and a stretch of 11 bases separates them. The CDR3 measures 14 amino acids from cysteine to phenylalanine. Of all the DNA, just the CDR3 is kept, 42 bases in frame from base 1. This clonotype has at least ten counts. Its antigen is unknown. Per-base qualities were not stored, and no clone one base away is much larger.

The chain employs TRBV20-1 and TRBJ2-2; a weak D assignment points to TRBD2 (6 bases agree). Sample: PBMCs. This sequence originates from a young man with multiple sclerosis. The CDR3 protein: CSARRAANTGELFF. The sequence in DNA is TGCAGTGCCCGGAGGGCAGCGAACACCGGGGAGCTGTTTTTT.